The 16 T cell receptor beta chains below were found in one sample sequenced in a study of T-cell reconstitution after alpha-beta-depleted transplantation in children. Unique molecular identifiers were used in preparing the TCRbeta library. TCRdb reprocessed the PCR reads with MiXCR, giving one entry per CDR3 protein. This sample has 200,000 to 300,000 distinct CDR3 sequences, with about 23% found just once. The sequenced sample was PBMCs, obtained before TCRalphabeta/CD19-depleted stem cell transplant. All receptors derive from a girl aged 2 to 10 with Fanconi anemia, due to receive a stem cell transplant.

This clonotype was counted at least ten times. The genes are TRBV29-1 and TRBJ1-2; possible D gene TRBD1, 5 bases. Per the germline V gene, CDR1 is SQVTM and CDR2 is ANQGSEA. This CDR3 comprises 11 residues. V lost 6 bases to trimming and J lost 6 bases, with 11 bases between them. The CDR3 nucleotides are TGCAGCGTCGGGGACGGCGATGGCTACACCTTC. It translates to CSVGDGDGYTF.

The chain combines TRBV20-1 with TRBJ1-2; 8 positions agree with TRBD1. The germline V gene has CDR1 DFQATT and CDR2 SNEGSKA (reference sequence). V trimming: 0 bases; J trimming: 3 bases; junction bases outside the gene matches: 6. CDR3 length equals 15 residues. This CDR3 is CSARDRGTGDYGYTF. The CDR3, as DNA: TGCAGTGCTAGAGATAGGGGGACAGGTGACTATGGCTACACCTTC.

This clonotype was seen a few times. The chain's CDR3 is CSAPLDGTDTQYF. The CDR3 DNA reads TGCAGCGCCCCGCTAGACGGGACAGATACGCAGTATTTT. The V and J genes are TRBV29-1 and TRBJ2-3; D not resolved. The V and J ends lost 7 bases and 3 bases respectively, with 14 bases between them. The CDR3 runs to 13 residues. Germline CDR1 reads SQVTM; CDR2 reads ANQGSEA.

The chain is built from TRBV5-1 and TRBJ1-1; D is unclear. V shed 4 bases and J shed 0 bases, with 16 bases lying between them. Per germline, CDR1 SGHRS and CDR2 YFSETQ. This CDR3 contains 16 residues. CDR3 protein: CASSTAIRLLNTEAFF. CDR3 coding DNA: TGCGCCAGCAGCACGGCCATCAGGTTACTGAACACTGAAGCTTTCTTT.

This clonotype was seen repeatedly, ten times or more. The chain couples TRBV29-1 to TRBJ2-1; either TRBD1 or TRBD2 may supply D (5 bases each). The CDR3 extends over 16 amino acids. The germline V gene has CDR1 SQVTM and CDR2 ANQGSEA. V lost 7 bases, J lost 5 bases, and 24 bases lay in between. The CDR3 DNA reads TGCAGCGCTACCATACCGACGAAGGGGAGTGACAATGAGCAGTTCTTC. Its protein is CSATIPTKGSDNEQFF.

The chain couples TRBV6-4 to TRBJ2-2; possibly TRBD2 for D (5 bases). Per germline, CDR1 MRHNA and CDR2 SNTAGT. V gave up 4 bases and J gave up 2 bases, with 11 bases separating them. CDR3 length: 15 amino acids. The CDR3 region is CASSVRAENTGELFF. DNA for the CDR3: TGTGCCAGCAGTGTACGAGCGGAAAACACCGGGGAGCTGTTTTTT.

This clonotype occurred many times. V is TRBV20-1 and J is TRBJ2-7; 8 nucleotides match TRBD1. The junction had 1 base not matched to a gene; V was cut back by 2 bases and J by 1 base. This CDR3 has 13 residues. Germline CDR1 reads DFQATT; CDR2 reads SNEGSKA (reference sequence). CDR3 nucleotide sequence: TGCAGTGCTAGACAGGGGGCTTCCTACGAGCAGTACTTC. Encoded protein: CSARQGASYEQYF.

The gene calls are TRBV20-1 and TRBJ2-2; D might be TRBD1 (5 bases). The germline gives CDR1 DFQATT, CDR2 SNEGSKA (reference sequence). The CDR3 contains 17 residues. Trimming removed 4 bases at V and 6 bases at J, with 24 bases between. CDR3 in amino acids: CSAIGVWRKANAGELFF. CDR3 coding DNA: TGCAGTGCTATAGGGGTGTGGCGAAAGGCTAACGCCGGGGAGCTGTTTTTT.

J is TRBJ1-5 and V is TRBV15; D is perhaps TRBD1 (5 bases). Per the germline V gene, CDR1 is LNHNV and CDR2 is YYDKDF (reference sequence). V dropped 0 bases and J dropped 5 bases, with 20 bases sitting between them. This CDR3 spans 18 amino acids. DNA of the CDR3: TGTGCCACCAGCAGAGATTTTTCTGGACAAGGGGTACATCAGCCCCAGCATTTT. Translation: CATSRDFSGQGVHQPQHF.

This clonotype occurred many times. The gene calls are TRBV12-3 or TRBV12-4 and TRBJ1-2; TRBD1 is a possible D gene (5 bases). The V gene lost 8 bases and the J gene lost 0 bases, with 16 bases spanning the gap. The CDR3 is 15 amino acids. CDR3 residues: CASDFEDNSNYGYTF. For the CDR3, the DNA is TGTGCCAGCGATTTTGAGGACAACTCTAACTATGGCTACACCTTC.

The table lists this clonotype with many counts. The chain couples TRBV28 to TRBJ1-5; D gene ambiguous. This CDR3 comprises 14 residues. V lost 4 bases and J lost 5, with 12 bases in between. CDR1 and CDR2 from the germline V gene are MDHEN and SYDVKM. CDR3 sequence reads: CASSSAAWDQPQHF. In DNA, the CDR3 is TGTGCCAGCAGTTCGGCAGCCTGGGATCAGCCCCAGCATTTT.

This clonotype occurred many times. This sequence joins TRBV20-1 and TRBJ2-7; possible D gene TRBD2, 5 bases. This CDR3 has 15 amino acids. CDR1 and CDR2 from the germline V gene are DFQATT and SNEGSKA (reference sequence). Between the trimmed V and J ends, which lost 2 bases and 3 bases, there was a span of 17 bases. The CDR3 nucleotides read TGCAGTGCTAGACGGCGGGCCCTGCCCCTCTACGAGCAGTACTTC. Encoded protein: CSARRRALPLYEQYF.

There are many counts of this clonotype. The chain is built from TRBV6-5 and TRBJ2-5; D might be TRBD1 (6 bases). The CDR3 runs 15 residues. Germline V gene lookup returns CDR1 MNHEY and CDR2 SVGAGI. Trimming cost V 2 bases and J 5 bases, with 15 bases left between them. Written as DNA, the CDR3 is TGTGCCAGCAGTTACCAGGGGTTGATGGTGGAGACCCAGTACTTC. Its protein product is CASSYQGLMVETQYF.

The V gene is TRBV10-3, the J gene TRBJ2-1; 14 bases line up with TRBD2. Germline assignment: CDR1 ENHRY and CDR2 SYGVKD. The V and J ends lost 9 bases and 0 bases, in that order; junction bases with no gene match: 1. The CDR3 covers 15 residues. CDR3 amino acids: CAIGLAGGSYNEQFF. The CDR3 DNA sequence: TGTGCCATAGGACTAGCGGGAGGCTCCTACAATGAGCAGTTCTTC.

The rearrangement uses TRBV20-1 and TRBJ2-7, with 11 nucleotides matching TRBD2. The CDR3 is 13 amino acids. With 8 bases clipped from V and 1 base from J, the junction kept 4 bases outside the gene matches. Germline CDR1 reads DFQATT; CDR2 reads SNEGSKA (reference sequence). This chain's CDR3 is CSTGTSGSYEQYF. CDR3 DNA: TGCAGTACCGGGACTAGCGGATCCTACGAGCAGTACTTC.

This clonotype was recorded a few times. The chain employs TRBV29-1 and TRBJ2-7, with 8 bases aligning to TRBD1. The CDR3 contains 15 residues. J gave up 0 bases and V 4 bases, and 8 bases lay outside the gene matches. In germline, CDR1 is SQVTM, CDR2 ANQGSEA. In DNA form, the CDR3 reads TGCAGCGTTGTAGAGGGACAGGCGTACTCCTACGAGCAGTACTTC. This gives the protein CSVVEGQAYSYEQYF.